Listed below are T cell receptor beta chains from one sample, sequenced in a study of vaccination effects on CD4 cells after COVID-19. Measured with immunoSEQ multiplex PCR; TCRdb has only the in-frame clones, and not every one. Of 45,000 to 70,000 clones detected, more than 65% appear once; the ten largest clones hold roughly 6%. No antigens are known for them. Sequencing was performed on CD4+ T cells from PBMCs cultured with HIV peptides, taken before COVID-19 vaccination. These receptors all come from a human donor who had a prior SARS-CoV-2 infection. Each CDR3 is given with its conserved first and last residue. The order of the fields is V gene, J gene, D gene, clone size, CDR3 DNA, CDR3 protein. The D gene is left open where the match is weak. A clone size is listed for some rows: how often the clone was seen (once, few, many), or a class if it is expanded.

>TRBV19|TRBJ2-2|.|.
TGTGCCAGTAGTATAGATCTCCCGAACACCGGGGAGCTGTTTTTT
CASSIDLPNTGELFF
>TRBV9|TRBJ2-6|.|.
TGTGCCAGCAGCCCCAGGAACTCTGGGGCCAACGTCCTGACTTTC
CASSPRNSGANVLTF
>TRBV4-3|TRBJ2-3|TRBD1|.
TGCGCCAGCAGCCAAGTAGTAGGGACAGGGGACACAGATACGCAGTATTTT
CASSQVVGTGDTDTQYF
>TRBV19|TRBJ2-2|TRBD1|.
TGTGCCAGTAGTACAGGACAGGGTAGCACCGGGGAGCTGTTTTTT
CASSTGQGSTGELFF
>TRBV11-2|TRBJ2-7|.|few
TGTGCCAGCAGCTTATTCAGCGGCAACTACGAGCAGTACTTC
CASSLFSGNYEQYF
>TRBV4-2|TRBJ1-2|.|.
TGTGCCAGCAGCCAAGACCCGTTGCGGAACTATGGCTACACCTTC
CASSQDPLRNYGYTF
>TRBV2|TRBJ2-1|.|.
TGTGCCAGCAGTGAACTACTCATGGGTGAGCAGTTCTTC
CASSELLMGEQFF
>TRBV19|TRBJ2-2|.|.
TGTGCCAGTAGTATGCGGCTGGGGGCCGAGCGGTATGCCGGGGAGCTGTTTTTT
CASSMRLGAERYAGELFF
>TRBV11-3|TRBJ1-1|TRBD1|.
TGTGCCAGCAGCTTAGAATTGGGACAGTACACTGAAGCTTTCTTT
CASSLELGQYTEAFF
>TRBV15|TRBJ1-2|.|.
TGTGCCACCAGCAGAGATATTTGGGCAGCCCCCAAGGAGGGCTACACCTTC
CATSRDIWAAPKEGYTF
>TRBV4-2|TRBJ1-4|.|.
TGTGCCAGCAGCCAATCCCGTTCGGCAACTAATGAAAAACTGTTTTTT
CASSQSRSATNEKLFF
>TRBV5-1|TRBJ2-7|TRBD2|.
TGCGCCAGCAGCGGTGGTGTGGGACTAGGGGGGTCCTACGAGCAGTACTTC
CASSGGVGLGGSYEQYF
>TRBV6-4|TRBJ2-1|.|few
TGTGCCAGCAGCCGATCATTAAACAATGAGCAGTTCTTC
CASSRSLNNEQFF
>TRBV7-9|TRBJ1-1|.|.
TGTGCCAGCAGCGACGTACAGGGAACAGATGAAGCTTTCTTT
CASSDVQGTDEAFF
>TRBV7-2|TRBJ1-2|TRBD1|.
TGTGCCAGCAGCCCACAGACAGGGAGTTATGGCTACACCTTC
CASSPQTGSYGYTF
>TRBV6-5|TRBJ1-2|.|.
TGTGCCAGCAGTCGGACCCACAGGGCTAACTATGGCTACACCTTC
CASSRTHRANYGYTF
>TRBV2|TRBJ1-1|.|.
TGTGCCAGCGGTGGGGTCAGGGGAGTTTTTGAAGCTTTCTTT
CASGGVRGVFEAFF